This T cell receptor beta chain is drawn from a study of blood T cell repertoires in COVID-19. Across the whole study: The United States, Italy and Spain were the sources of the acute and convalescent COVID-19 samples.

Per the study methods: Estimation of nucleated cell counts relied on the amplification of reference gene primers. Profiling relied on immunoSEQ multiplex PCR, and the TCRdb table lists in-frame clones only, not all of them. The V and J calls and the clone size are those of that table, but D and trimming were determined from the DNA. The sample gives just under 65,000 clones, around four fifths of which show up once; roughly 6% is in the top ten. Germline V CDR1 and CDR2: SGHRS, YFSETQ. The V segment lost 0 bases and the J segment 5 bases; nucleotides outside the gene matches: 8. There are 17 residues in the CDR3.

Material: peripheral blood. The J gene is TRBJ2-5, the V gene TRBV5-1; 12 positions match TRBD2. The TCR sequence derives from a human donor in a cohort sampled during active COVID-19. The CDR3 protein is CASSLDPTSGSRETQYF. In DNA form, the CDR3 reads TGCGCCAGCAGCTTGGATCCGACTAGCGGGAGTAGGGAGACCCAGTACTTC.